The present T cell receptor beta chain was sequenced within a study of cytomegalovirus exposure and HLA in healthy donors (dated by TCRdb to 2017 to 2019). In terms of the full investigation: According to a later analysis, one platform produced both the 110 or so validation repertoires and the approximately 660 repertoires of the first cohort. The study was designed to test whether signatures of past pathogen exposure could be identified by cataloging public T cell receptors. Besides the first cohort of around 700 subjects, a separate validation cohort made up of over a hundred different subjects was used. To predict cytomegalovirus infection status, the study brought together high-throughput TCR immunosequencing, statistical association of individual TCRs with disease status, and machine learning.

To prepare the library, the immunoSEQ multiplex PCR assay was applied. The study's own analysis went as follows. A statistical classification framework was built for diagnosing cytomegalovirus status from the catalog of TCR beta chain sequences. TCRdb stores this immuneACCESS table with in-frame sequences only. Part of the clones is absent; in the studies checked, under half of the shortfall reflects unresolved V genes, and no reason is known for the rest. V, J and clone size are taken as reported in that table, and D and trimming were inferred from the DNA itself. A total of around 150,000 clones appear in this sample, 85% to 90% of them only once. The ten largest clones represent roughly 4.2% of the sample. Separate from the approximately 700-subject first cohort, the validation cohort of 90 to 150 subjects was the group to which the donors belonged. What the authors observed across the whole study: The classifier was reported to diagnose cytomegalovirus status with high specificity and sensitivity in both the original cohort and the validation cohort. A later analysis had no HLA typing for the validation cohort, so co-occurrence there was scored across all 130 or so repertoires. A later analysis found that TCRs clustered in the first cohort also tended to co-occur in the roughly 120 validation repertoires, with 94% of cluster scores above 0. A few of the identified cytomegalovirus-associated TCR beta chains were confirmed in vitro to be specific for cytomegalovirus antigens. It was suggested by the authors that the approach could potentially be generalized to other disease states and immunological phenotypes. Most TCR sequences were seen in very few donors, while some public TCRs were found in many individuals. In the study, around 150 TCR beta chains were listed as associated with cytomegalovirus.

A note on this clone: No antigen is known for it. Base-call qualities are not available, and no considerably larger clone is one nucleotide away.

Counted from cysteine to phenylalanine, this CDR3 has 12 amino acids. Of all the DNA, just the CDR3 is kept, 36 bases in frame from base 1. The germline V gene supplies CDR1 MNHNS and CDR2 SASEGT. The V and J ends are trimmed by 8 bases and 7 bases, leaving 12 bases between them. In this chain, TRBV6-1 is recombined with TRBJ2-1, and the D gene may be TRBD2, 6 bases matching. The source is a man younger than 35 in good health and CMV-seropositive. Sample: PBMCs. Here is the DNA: TGTGCCAGCGGGGGGATGGTTAATGAGCAGTTCTTC. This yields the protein CASGGMVNEQFF.